Sequencing of this T cell receptor beta chain was carried out in a study of blood T cells in healthy people across ages. Study details: Capturing about one barcoded beta molecule per two T cells was achieved by template switching. Study-level results: Among T cells, TCR beta diversity per million cells dropped roughly linearly as age rose.

A second PCR of 7 to 11 cycles used a sample-barcoded 5' primer and a J-beta primer mix. TCRdb re-derived calls from the 5' RACE reads in MiXCR, one entry per CDR3 protein. The repertoire has some 1.1 million distinct CDR3 sequences, approximately 38% of them found once; the top ten carry under 15%. CDR3 size: 17 residues. Trimming left V 1 base short and J 2 bases short, with 15 bases between. Germline CDR1 is MGHRA and CDR2 is YSYEKL. The total RNA that was extracted per sample amounted to at least 5 micrograms. This clonotype occurred a few times. Antigen: not known. The sequence was collected from a man aged 18 to 29 in good health. Sequencing was carried out using blood. The rearrangement links TRBV4-1 to TRBJ2-4; D is perhaps TRBD2 (5 bases). For the CDR3, the DNA is TGCGCCAGCAGCCAAGGGACTCCCGTTCTTACCAAAAACATTCAGTACTTC. It is translated as CASSQGTPVLTKNIQYF.